The source of this T cell receptor (beta chain) is a study of shared clonotypes between healthy human individuals. CD45RO-negative CD8 cells positively selected for CCR7 made up the naive population, which excluded terminally differentiated effector memory CD45RA+ cells. Clones were sequenced by immunoSEQ multiplex PCR, and TCRdb holds only the in-frame ones, with some missing. The sample yields roughly 2,000,000 clones, about 94% seen once. CDR1 DFQATT and CDR2 SNEGSKA come from the germline V gene (reference sequence). The CDR3 has 11 residues. This TCR was recovered from a man in his late teens or twenties in good health. The chain recombines TRBV20-1 with TRBJ2-3, with 7 bases aligning to TRBD2. Sequencing input: naive CD8+ T cells sorted from blood. The CDR3 bases are TGCACCGGGACTACCGGAGATACGCAGTATTTT. Its translation: CTGTTGDTQYF.